Following are 28 T cell receptor beta chains from one sample sequenced in a study of technical replicates of blood from a few donors. Method: immunoSEQ multiplex PCR; TCRdb's copy keeps in-frame clones and lacks some. Among about 59,000 clones listed, around 87% were seen once. The sample was PBMCs. The receptors shown here come from a human donor in good health. Some clones in this sample may be carry-over from other donors' samples.

CDR3 amino acids: CASSEPGRKETQYF. The CDR3 DNA sequence: TGTGCCAGCAGTGAACCCGGCAGGAAAGAGACCCAGTACTTC. J is TRBJ2-5 and V is TRBV6-1; D not certain. V was pared by 2 bases and J by 3 bases, with 10 bases between. The CDR3 is made up of 14 amino acids. From germline, CDR1 is MNHNS and CDR2 SASEGT.

For the CDR3, the DNA is TGTGCCAGCAGCTTTGACAGGGGGCCTGGCGGCTACACCTTC. Translating it yields CASSFDRGPGGYTF. The chain recombines TRBV28 with TRBJ1-2, with 10 bases identical to TRBD1. V lost 6 bases to trimming and J lost 8 bases; unmatched junction nucleotides: 9. CDR1 is MDHEN and CDR2 is SYDVKM in the germline V gene. The CDR3 is made up of 14 amino acids.

The CDR3 here is CASSLGSSGGGETQYF. The CDR3 DNA reads as TGTGCCAGCAGCTTGGGCTCTAGCGGGGGGGGAGAGACCCAGTACTTC. The genes are TRBV5-6 and TRBJ2-5; 12 bases fit TRBD2. The CDR3 is 16 amino acids. Trimming cost V 0 bases and J 4 bases; bases outside gene matches: 4. Per germline, CDR1 SGHDT and CDR2 YYEEEE.

J is TRBJ2-3 and V is TRBV5-1, with D maybe TRBD2 (7 bases). Per germline, CDR1 SGHRS and CDR2 YFSETQ. The V end lost 9 bases, the J end lost 5 bases, and 19 bases lay between the germline ends. CDR3 length: 14 amino acids. The CDR3 loop is CATQGGGAGDTQYF. In DNA form, the CDR3 reads TGCGCCACCCAAGGGGGGGGCGCAGGAGATACGCAGTATTTT.

The chain joins TRBV9 to TRBJ1-2, with 7 bases matching TRBD1. CDR3 length: 11 residues. Germline values: CDR1 SGDLS, CDR2 YYNGEE. Unmatched junction bases numbered 3, after V lost 5 bases and J lost 8 bases. The CDR3: CASREGGGYTF. As DNA, the CDR3 is TGTGCCAGCAGAGAAGGGGGCGGCTACACCTTC.

The gene calls are TRBV5-5 and TRBJ2-2; 12 bases match TRBD1. The J segment lost 7 bases and the V segment lost 3 bases, leaving 7 bases of the junction unmatched. CDR1 and CDR2 from the germline V gene are SGHKS and YYEKEE (reference sequence). The CDR3 has 16 amino acids. The CDR3 loop reads CASSSGTGGVGGELFF. In DNA form, the CDR3 reads TGTGCCAGCAGCTCCGGGACAGGGGGCGTGGGCGGGGAGCTGTTTTTT.

The gene calls are TRBV7-2 and TRBJ1-5; no clear D. Germline V gene lookup returns CDR1 SGHTA and CDR2 FQGNSA. The CDR3 totals 14 residues. V was shortened by 5 bases and J by 4 bases, with 12 bases between the two germline ends. The CDR3 DNA reads TGTGCCAGCAGCCGTCGCGGGCAGAATCAGCCCCAGCATTTT. Its translation: CASSRRGQNQPQHF.

The gene calls are TRBV2 and TRBJ2-5; possibly TRBD2 for D (6 bases). CDR1 is SNHLY and CDR2 is FYNNEI in the germline V gene. The CDR3 totals 14 residues. Trimming stripped 9 bases from V and 7 bases from J, with 21 bases between. For the CDR3, the DNA is TGTGCCAGTCTACCGGGACTGCGCACTGTGACCCAGTACTTC. It translates to CASLPGLRTVTQYF.

J is TRBJ2-5 and V is TRBV19; possible D gene TRBD1, 5 bases. The germline V gene encodes CDR1 LNHDA and CDR2 SQIVND (reference sequence). The CDR3 spans 14 residues. V lost 3 bases and J lost 3, with 11 bases in between. CDR3: CASSIIVGEETQYF. CDR3 nucleotide sequence: TGTGCCAGTAGTATCATCGTAGGGGAAGAGACCCAGTACTTC.

The chain couples TRBV5-4 to TRBJ2-1, with 8 bases lining up with TRBD2. V lost 0 bases and J lost 5; bases outside the gene matches: 4. Germline V lookup: CDR1 SGHNT, CDR2 YYREEE (reference sequence). The CDR3 sequence is 15 residues long. The CDR3, as DNA: TGTGCCAGCAGCTTGGCGGGGGGGCCCAACAATGAGCAGTTCTTC. This gives the protein CASSLAGGPNNEQFF. Drawing the rest from reference TRBV5-4 and TRBJ2-1, the complete variable domain is ETGVTQSPTHLIKTRGQQVTLRCSSQSGHNTVSWYQQALGQGPQFIFQYYREEENGRGNFPPRFSGLQFPNYSSELNVNALELDDSALYLCASSLAGGPNNEQFFGPGTRLTVL.

The chain employs TRBV12-2 and TRBJ2-3; the table's D call, TRBD2, was not checked against the DNA. TRBV12-2 is listed as a pseudogene. The CDR3 runs to 16 residues. In DNA form, the CDR3 reads TGTGCAAGTCGCTTAATGGAGAGGGCCCGGGGAGATACGCAGTATTTT. Translating it yields CASRLMERARGDTQYF.

V and J are TRBV6-5 and TRBJ2-5, with a tentative D call TRBD1 (5 bases). CDR1 and CDR2 (germline): MNHEY, SVGAGI. V lost 4 bases to trimming and J lost 8 bases, with 20 bases between them. The CDR3 is 15 residues long. The CDR3 bases are TGTGCCAGCAGTTCGATACGGCCAGGGTCTGTTACCCAGTACTTC. It specifies CASSSIRPGSVTQYF.

This clone came up once. Other nucleotide sequences in the sample specify the same CDR3. V gene TRBV5-1 combines with J gene TRBJ2-1; TRBD2 aligns across 7 bases. The CDR3 is 14 amino acids. Losses at the gene ends were 2 bases for V and 4 bases for J; bases not matched to a gene: 3. Germline V CDR1 and CDR2: SGHRS, YFSETQ. The CDR3 nucleotides read TGCGCCAGCAGCTTATCCGGGGGGTACAATGAGCAGTTCTTC. This encodes CASSLSGGYNEQFF.

The chain links TRBV5-4 to TRBJ2-2; D gene uncertain. Germline lookup yields CDR1 SGHNT and CDR2 YYREEE (reference sequence). This CDR3 spans 15 amino acids. Trimming left V 1 base short and J 1 base short, with 8 bases between. In DNA form, the CDR3 reads TGTGCCAGCAGCTTGTACAGTCTGAACACCGGGGAGCTGTTTTTT. It is translated as CASSLYSLNTGELFF.

The chain employs TRBV7-6 and TRBJ2-7; unclear D gene. Trimming cost V 4 bases and J 0 bases, with 7 bases left between them. Germline-derived CDR1 and CDR2 are SGHVS and FNYEAQ. This CDR3 has 13 amino acids. In DNA form, the CDR3 reads TGTGCCAGCAGCTCGTATTCCTCCTACGAGCAGTACTTC. This translates into CASSSYSSYEQYF.

The J gene is TRBJ2-5, the V gene TRBV19; TRBD2 matches at 7 bases. V shed 4 bases and J 1 base; nucleotides not matched to a gene: 6. Per germline, CDR1 LNHDA and CDR2 SQIVND (reference sequence). The CDR3 extends over 15 amino acids. CDR3 sequence reads: CASSRDSSGQETQYF. CDR3 coding DNA: TGTGCCAGTAGTAGGGATTCTAGCGGCCAAGAGACCCAGTACTTC.

The rearrangement uses TRBV6-1 and TRBJ2-6, with D tentatively TRBD1 (5 bases). Trimming stripped 7 bases from V and 0 bases from J, with 10 bases between. This CDR3 comprises 15 residues. The germline CDR1 and CDR2 sequences are MNHNS and SASEGT. CDR3 protein: CASTSGLSGANVLTF. DNA of the CDR3: TGTGCCAGCACCTCAGGGCTCTCTGGGGCCAACGTCCTGACTTTC.

This chain connects TRBV29-1 to TRBJ2-1; TRBD2 aligns across 7 bases. This CDR3 is 15 amino acids long. The V gene end was trimmed by 4 bases and the J gene end by 4 bases; junction bases not matched to a gene: 10. Germline V gene data show CDR1 as SQVTM and CDR2 as ANQGSEA. CDR3 bases: TGCAGCGTTGTGGCAGAGCGGGAAAGGTACAATGAGCAGTTCTTC. It yields the protein CSVVAERERYNEQFF.

This clone has just a few counts. CDR3: CASSPDKSNGYTF. The CDR3 coding sequence is TGTGCCAGCTCACCGGACAAATCGAATGGCTACACCTTC. This rearrangement joins TRBV18 to TRBJ1-2; a weak D match, TRBD1 (5 bases). Deletions cut 3 bases from V and 6 bases from J, with 11 bases between. The CDR3 length is 13 residues. Germline-derived CDR1 and CDR2 are KGHSH and LQKENI. Based on the CDR3 plus reference TRBV18 and TRBJ1-2, the full variable domain is NAGVMQNPRHLVRRRGQEARLRCSPMKGHSHVYWYRQLPEEGLKFMVYLQKENIIDESGMPKERFSAEFPKEGPSILRIQQVVRGDSAAYFCASSPDKSNGYTFGSGTRLTVV.

The chain employs TRBV6-5 and TRBJ1-1; possible D gene TRBD1, 5 bases. The germline gives CDR1 MNHEY, CDR2 SVGAGI. This CDR3 has 14 amino acids. The V end was cut by 7 bases, the J end by 2 bases, with 14 bases between. The CDR3 nucleotides are TGTGCCAGCACCTACGGGGGGTACAACACTGAAGCTTTCTTT. This sequence encodes CASTYGGYNTEAFF.

The V call is TRBV5-1, the J call TRBJ2-5; 11 bases are a match to TRBD2. This CDR3 contains 16 residues. Germline CDR1 SGHRS, CDR2 YFSETQ. V lost 2 bases and J lost 2; bases outside the gene matches: 5. CDR3 sequence reads: CASSFYSGGGQETQYF. As DNA, the CDR3 is TGCGCCAGCAGCTTTTATAGCGGGGGGGGTCAAGAGACCCAGTACTTC.

This rearrangement joins TRBV5-1 to TRBJ1-1; a weak D match, TRBD1 (6 bases). The CDR3 length is 14 residues. Germline CDR1 reads SGHRS; CDR2 reads YFSETQ. Deletions cut 3 bases from V and 7 bases from J, with 16 bases between. The CDR3 DNA reads as TGCGCCAGCAGCTCAACCGCGGGGGCGATTGAAGCTTTCTTT. Residues: CASSSTAGAIEAFF.

The chain joins TRBV20-1 to TRBJ1-1, with 8 bases lining up with TRBD1. Germline assignment: CDR1 DFQATT and CDR2 SNEGSKA (reference sequence). The trim removed 2 bases at V and 10 bases at J, leaving 0 bases unmatched. The CDR3 runs 10 residues. Here the CDR3 DNA reads TGCAGTGCTAGAACAGGGGGAGCTTTCTTT. Translation: CSARTGGAFF.

V is TRBV19 and J is TRBJ1-1; TRBD1 is a possible D gene (6 bases). The CDR3 has 15 amino acids. With 6 bases removed from V and 5 bases from J, the gap between germline ends came to 19 bases. The germline CDR1 and CDR2 sequences are LNHDA and SQIVND (reference sequence). CDR3 residues: CASRGGGLAVTEAFF. Written as DNA, the CDR3 is TGTGCCAGTAGGGGCGGGGGCTTGGCGGTTACTGAAGCTTTCTTT. Complete variable domain (other parts from reference TRBV19 and TRBJ1-1): DGGITQSPKYLFRKEGQNVTLSCEQNLNHDAMYWYRQDPGQGLRLIYYSQIVNDFQKGDIAEGYSVSREKKESFPLTVTSAQKNPTAFYLCASRGGGLAVTEAFFGQGTRLTVV.

This chain's CDR3 is CASPTGGFYGYTF. The CDR3 DNA sequence: TGTGCCAGCCCAACGGGGGGCTTCTATGGCTACACCTTC. The V and J genes are TRBV11-3 and TRBJ1-2; a weak D match, TRBD1 (6 bases). V was cut by 8 bases and J by 4 bases, with 14 bases left in between. CDR1 and CDR2 from the germline V gene are SGHNT and YENEEA. The CDR3 length is 13 residues.

This clone was counted a few times. The chain carries TRBV2 and TRBJ1-1; TRBD1 agrees at 8 bases. The junction had 10 bases not matched to a gene; V was cut back by 8 bases and J by 2 bases. This CDR3 region has 15 residues. Germline V gene data show CDR1 as SNHLY and CDR2 as FYNNEI. CDR3 DNA: TGTGCCAGCGATCTCGGACAGGGAGGAAACACTGAAGCTTTCTTT. Protein product: CASDLGQGGNTEAFF.

The chain couples TRBV5-1 to TRBJ2-3; 8 positions agree with TRBD2. Germline CDR1 reads SGHRS; CDR2 reads YFSETQ. The CDR3 runs 15 residues. V lost 6 bases and J lost 5; bases outside the gene matches: 11. CDR3 amino acids: CASKLGRLAGDTQYF. The DNA for the CDR3 is TGCGCCAGCAAGTTGGGGCGGCTAGCGGGAGATACGCAGTATTTT. The full variable domain, rest sourced from reference TRBV5-1 and TRBJ2-3, is KAGVTQTPRYLIKTRGQQVTLSCSPISGHRSVSWYQQTPGQGLQFLFEYFSETQRNKGNFPGRFSGRQFSNSRSEMNVSTLELGDSALYLCASKLGRLAGDTQYFGPGTRLTVL.

This clone was seen a handful of times. This sequence joins TRBV5-4 and TRBJ1-3; D ambiguous. With 0 bases removed from V and 4 bases from J, the gap between germline ends came to 5 bases. CDR1 is SGHNT and CDR2 is YYREEE in the germline V gene (reference sequence). The CDR3 extends over 13 amino acids. CDR3 residues: CASSLAGGNTIYF. DNA for the CDR3: TGTGCCAGCAGCTTGGCCGGGGGAAACACCATATATTTT.